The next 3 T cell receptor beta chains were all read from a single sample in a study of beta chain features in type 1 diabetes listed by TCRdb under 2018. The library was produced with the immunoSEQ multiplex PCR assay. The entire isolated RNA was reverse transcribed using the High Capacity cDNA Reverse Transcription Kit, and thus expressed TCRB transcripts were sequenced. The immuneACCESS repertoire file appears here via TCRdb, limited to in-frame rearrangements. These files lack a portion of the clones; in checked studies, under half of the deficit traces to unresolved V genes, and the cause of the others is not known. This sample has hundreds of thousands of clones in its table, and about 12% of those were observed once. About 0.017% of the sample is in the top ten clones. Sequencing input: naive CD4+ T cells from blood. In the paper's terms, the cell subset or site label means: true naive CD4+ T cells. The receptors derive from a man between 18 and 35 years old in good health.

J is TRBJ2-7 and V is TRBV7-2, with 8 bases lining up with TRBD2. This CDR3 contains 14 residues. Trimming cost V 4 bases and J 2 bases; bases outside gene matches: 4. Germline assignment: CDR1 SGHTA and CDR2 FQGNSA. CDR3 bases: TGTGCCAGCAGCTCGTTAGCGGGACCCTACGAGCAGTACTTC. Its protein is CASSSLAGPYEQYF.

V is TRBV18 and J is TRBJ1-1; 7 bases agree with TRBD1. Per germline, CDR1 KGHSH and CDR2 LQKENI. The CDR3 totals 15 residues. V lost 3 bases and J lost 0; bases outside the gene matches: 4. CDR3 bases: TGTGCCAGCTCACCCGGACAGGTCATGAACACTGAAGCTTTCTTT. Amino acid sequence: CASSPGQVMNTEAFF.

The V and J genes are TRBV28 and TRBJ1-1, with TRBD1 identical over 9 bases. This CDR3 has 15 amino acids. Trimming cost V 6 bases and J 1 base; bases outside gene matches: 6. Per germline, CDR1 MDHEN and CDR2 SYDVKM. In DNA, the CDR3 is TGTGCCAGCAGGCGAAAGACAGGGGGGAACACTGAAGCTTTCTTT. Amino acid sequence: CASRRKTGGNTEAFF.